The 20 T cell receptor beta chains below all came from one sample that was sequenced in a study of OX40 agonist ivuxolimab in advanced cancers. Sequencing used immunoSEQ multiplex PCR; TCRdb keeps in-frame clones, though not all of them. The data show approximately 46,000 clones, with more than 85% seen just once and roughly 10% held by the top ten. The source material was CD4+ or CD8+ T cells sorted from blood, sampled in a trial of the OX40 agonist ivuxolimab. Source of these receptors: an adult with an advanced solid tumor such as melanoma, head and neck, liver or kidney cancer.

This clone was counted once. The chain carries TRBV30 and TRBJ1-6, with 7 bases lining up with TRBD1. CDR3 length equals 13 residues. Germline CDR1 and CDR2: GTSNPN and SVGIG (reference sequence). V lost 8 bases to trimming and J lost 8 bases; unmatched junction nucleotides: 9. The CDR3 sequence: CARRDRGDSPLHF. As DNA, the CDR3 is TGTGCCCGTCGGGACAGAGGTGATTCACCCCTCCACTTT.

The genes are TRBV30 and TRBJ1-5; D is undetermined. CDR1 is GTSNPN and CDR2 is SVGIG in the germline V gene (reference sequence). The CDR3 extends over 16 amino acids. Trimming shortened V by 4 bases and J by 0 bases, and 16 bases separated the two germline ends. The CDR3 sequence: CAWIPTGPHSNQPQHF. The CDR3 coding sequence is TGTGCCTGGATCCCTACTGGGCCGCATAGCAATCAGCCCCAGCATTTT.

The chain couples TRBV27 to TRBJ2-7; the D gene could be TRBD1 or TRBD2 (5 bases each). Germline V gives CDR1 MNHEY, CDR2 SMNVEV (reference sequence). V was trimmed by 5 bases and J by 6 bases, leaving 17 bases between them. The CDR3 consists of 14 residues. The CDR3 DNA reads as TGTGCCAGCAGTCCCCGGGGACCCCGGGGCGAGCAGTACTTC. It yields the protein CASSPRGPRGEQYF.

V is TRBV28 and J is TRBJ2-3; D gene ambiguous. CDR3 length equals 17 residues. The germline V and J ends were trimmed by 5 bases and 6 bases, with 24 bases remaining between them. Germline V CDR1 and CDR2: MDHEN, SYDVKM. CDR3 amino acids: CASSPPPYFWRSDTQYF. The DNA for the CDR3 is TGTGCCAGCAGTCCACCCCCTTACTTCTGGCGGTCCGATACGCAGTATTTT.

The chain couples TRBV7-8 to TRBJ1-6; no definite D call. CDR1 SGHVS and CDR2 FQNEAQ come from the germline V gene. CDR3 length: 16 amino acids. Trimming shortened V by 1 base and J by 5 bases, and 12 bases separated the two germline ends. The CDR3, as DNA: TGTGCCAGCAGCTTAGTTAAGGATAGAAATAATTCACCCCTCCACTTT. Amino acid sequence: CASSLVKDRNNSPLHF.

V and J are TRBV29-1 and TRBJ2-1, with 8 bases matching TRBD2. The CDR3 covers 15 residues. The germline CDR1 and CDR2 sequences are SQVTM and ANQGSEA. J gave up 7 bases and V 3 bases, and 11 bases lay outside the gene matches. The CDR3 bases are TGCAGCGTTGATGCCGCGGGGGGATTAGAGAATGAGCAGTTCTTC. Its translation: CSVDAAGGLENEQFF.

This chain links TRBV27 with TRBJ2-7; perhaps TRBD2 as D (6 bases). V was trimmed by 7 bases and J by 5 bases, leaving 24 bases between them. CDR3 length: 16 amino acids. Germline V lookup: CDR1 MNHEY, CDR2 SMNVEV (reference sequence). This CDR3 reads CASTALGGSGSNEQYF. For the CDR3, the DNA is TGTGCCAGCACCGCCCTCGGCGGTAGCGGTAGCAACGAGCAGTACTTC.

J is TRBJ2-7 and V is TRBV28, with 7 bases that match TRBD1. CDR3 size: 15 residues. Germline CDR1 reads MDHEN; CDR2 reads SYDVKM. The junction had 12 bases not matched to a gene; V was cut back by 8 bases and J by 2 bases. The CDR3 coding sequence is TGTGCCAGCGCAGTCCTACGGGACAGACCCTACGAGCAGTACTTC. Protein: CASAVLRDRPYEQYF.

The DNA for the CDR3 is TGTGCCAGTAGTATTTATGACAATGAGCAGTTCTTC. Protein product: CASSIYDNEQFF. The chain has TRBV19 and TRBJ2-1; no definite D call. Deletions cut 3 bases from V and 5 bases from J, with 5 bases between. Germline CDR1 reads LNHDA; CDR2 reads SQIVND (reference sequence). The CDR3 runs 12 residues.

In its sample, this clone was seen once. This rearrangement joins TRBV11-2 to TRBJ1-5, with unresolved D. The CDR3 is 14 residues long. Trimming shortened V by 5 bases and J by 0 bases, and 8 bases separated the two germline ends. In germline, CDR1 is SGHAT, CDR2 FQNNGV. The CDR3 here is CASSLGVSNQPQHF. In DNA, the CDR3 is TGTGCCAGCAGCCTCGGGGTTAGCAATCAGCCCCAGCATTTT.

V and J are TRBV7-9 and TRBJ2-5; 7 bases align to TRBD1. The CDR3 spans 15 residues. Germline V CDR1 and CDR2: SEHNR, FQNEAQ (reference sequence). The V gene end was trimmed by 5 bases and the J gene end by 5 bases; junction bases not matched to a gene: 11. CDR3 in amino acids: CASSGLVRGSETQYF. The CDR3 DNA sequence: TGTGCCAGCAGCGGTCTGGTCAGGGGGTCGGAGACCCAGTACTTC.

The chain employs TRBV6-5 and TRBJ2-1; TRBD2 matches 13 bases. This CDR3 has 15 residues. Losses at the gene ends were 2 bases for V and 10 bases for J; bases not matched to a gene: 5. Per the germline V gene, CDR1 is MNHEY and CDR2 is SVGAGI. CDR3 DNA: TGTGCCAGCAGTTACGGACTAGCGGGAGTGCGCGAGCAGTTCTTC. This translates into CASSYGLAGVREQFF.

V gene TRBV5-1 combines with J gene TRBJ2-7; 10 nucleotides agree with TRBD1. The CDR3 runs 16 residues. The junction had 7 bases not matched to a gene; V was cut back by 2 bases and J by 2 bases. Per germline, CDR1 SGHRS and CDR2 YFSETQ. The CDR3 bases are TGCGCCAGCAGCTTTGAGGGGGGACAGGGGCCCTACGAGCAGTACTTC. Translated: CASSFEGGQGPYEQYF.

V gene TRBV6-5 combines with J gene TRBJ1-4; the match to TRBD1 covers 9 bases. The V and J ends lost 5 bases and 6 bases, in that order; junction bases with no gene match: 7. Germline loops: CDR1 MNHEY, CDR2 SVGAGI. This CDR3 has 15 amino acids. DNA for the CDR3: TGTGCCAGCAGTCCCACCCGGGACAGGGATGAAAAACTGTTTTTT. Protein sequence: CASSPTRDRDEKLFF.

The chain joins TRBV6-5 to TRBJ2-1; tentative D call: TRBD2 (5 bases). Trimming cost V 4 bases and J 10 bases, with 11 bases left between them. Germline V CDR1 and CDR2: MNHEY, SVGAGI. This CDR3 has 12 residues. In DNA, the CDR3 is TGTGCCAGCAGTTGGCTAGCCTTGGAGCAGTTCTTC. This translates into CASSWLALEQFF.

Sample share makes this clone medium-sized. V gene TRBV7-2 combines with J gene TRBJ2-7; D is perhaps TRBD2 (5 bases). Per the germline V gene, CDR1 is SGHTA and CDR2 is FQGNSA. V dropped 1 base and J dropped 4 bases, with 11 bases sitting between them. This CDR3 is 14 amino acids long. CDR3 nucleotide sequence: TGTGCCAGCAGCTTAGGGTTTGGAGGATACGAGCAGTACTTC. Translation: CASSLGFGGYEQYF.

The chain carries TRBV28 and TRBJ2-7; 14 bases agree with TRBD2. CDR1 and CDR2 from the germline V gene are MDHEN and SYDVKM. The CDR3 extends over 14 amino acids. The V gene end was trimmed by 6 bases and the J gene end by 4 bases; junction bases not matched to a gene: 2. CDR3 in amino acids: CASRGLAGEYEQYF. The CDR3 DNA reads TGTGCCAGCAGGGGACTAGCGGGAGAGTACGAGCAGTACTTC.

The rearrangement joins TRBV6-5 to TRBJ1-4, with D possibly TRBD1 on 5 matching bases. The CDR3 consists of 16 residues. V was pared by 0 bases and J by 6 bases, with 14 bases between. From germline, CDR1 is MNHEY and CDR2 SVGAGI. The CDR3 reads CASSYSRRTWDEKLFF. The CDR3 DNA reads as TGTGCCAGCAGTTACTCGCGTCGGACATGGGATGAAAAACTGTTTTTT.

Judged by abundance, this clone is medium-sized. The V gene is TRBV9, the J gene TRBJ2-5, with D possibly being TRBD1 or TRBD2 (5 bases each). The CDR3 is made up of 15 amino acids. CDR1 is SGDLS, CDR2 YYNGEE, per germline. Trimming removed 2 bases from V and 4 bases from J, with 15 bases in between. The CDR3 bases are TGTGCCAGCAGCGTCGTAGAGGGGAGTTTAGAGACCCAGTACTTC. Its protein is CASSVVEGSLETQYF.

J is TRBJ2-2 and V is TRBV7-9; D unresolved. The CDR3 runs to 11 residues. Germline CDR1 reads SEHNR; CDR2 reads FQNEAQ (reference sequence). Trimming shortened V by 2 bases and J by 5 bases, and 0 bases separated the two germline ends. CDR3 sequence (DNA): TGTGCCAGCAGCTTAACCGGGGAGCTGTTTTTT. It is translated as CASSLTGELFF.